A selection of T cell receptor beta chains follows, all from one sample in a study of blood T cells in healthy people across ages. TCRdb re-analysed the 5' RACE reads in MiXCR, keeping a single row per CDR3 protein. The sample lists roughly 1,500,000 distinct CDR3 sequences; around 39% were seen once. Sequencing used blood. Receptors originate from a woman aged 18-29 years in good health. The CDR3 runs from the conserved cysteine through the conserved F or W. D genes are given only for firm matches. Part of the rows lack a size; the others show once, few, many or a class for expanded clones.

size	J	D	V	DNA	CDR3
few	TRBJ1-4	NA	TRBV27	TGTGCCAGCAGTTTGCAGGGGTGGGCTAATGAAAAACTGTTTTTT	CASSLQGWANEKLFF
NA	TRBJ2-7	NA	TRBV19	TGTGCCAGTAGCGGCCGAATCTCCTACGAGCAGTACTTC	CASSGRISYEQYF
NA	TRBJ2-2	TRBD2	TRBV7-2	TGTGCCAGCAGTTTGAGACTAGCGGCGAACACCGGGGAGCTGTTTTTT	CASSLRLAANTGELFF
NA	TRBJ2-5	NA	TRBV20-1	TGCAGTGCTAGAGAGGAGATGACAGTATTACAAGAGACCCAGTACTTC	CSAREEMTVLQETQYF
NA	TRBJ1-2	NA	TRBV11-2	TGTGCCAGCAGTCCCAGGGGTTTCCTCTATGGCTACACCTTC	CASSPRGFLYGYTF
many	TRBJ2-7	NA	TRBV29-1	TGCAGCGTTGACGGTTTCGGGGCAGGTTCCTACGAGCAGTACTTC	CSVDGFGAGSYEQYF
NA	TRBJ2-7	TRBD2	TRBV25-1	TGTGCCAGCACTCGGGGGGGTCGGTACGAGCAGTACTTC	CASTRGGRYEQYF
NA	TRBJ2-1	NA	TRBV10-3	TGTGCCATCAGTGAGCCAGACTTAATGGGGGACAATGAGCAGTTCTTC	CAISEPDLMGDNEQFF
NA	TRBJ2-1	TRBD2	TRBV11-3	TGTGCCAGCAGCCCCACCGACGCGGGAGACTACAATGAGCAGTTCTTC	CASSPTDAGDYNEQFF
many	TRBJ1-4	TRBD1	TRBV12-3/TRBV12-4	TGTGCCAGCAGTCCGGACAGGGGCCCTGAAAAACTGTTTTTT	CASSPDRGPEKLFF
few	TRBJ2-7	TRBD1	TRBV29-1	TGCAGCGTTTTCTCGCGGGACAGGGCGGGTGAGCAGTACTTC	CSVFSRDRAGEQYF
NA	TRBJ2-3	NA	TRBV18	TGTGCCAGCTCACGAGGGACACCGAGCACAGATACGCAGTATTTT	CASSRGTPSTDTQYF
NA	TRBJ1-5	TRBD1	TRBV6-6	TGTGCCAGCAGTTACTCTGCAGGGGGCCGGTCCAATCAGCCCCAGCATTTT	CASSYSAGGRSNQPQHF
NA	TRBJ2-2	TRBD2	TRBV6-5	TGTGCCAGCAGGACCGGGACTACCCGTTCATACGGGGAGCTGTTTTTT	CASRTGTTRSYGELFF
NA	TRBJ1-1	NA	TRBV6-6	TGTGCCAGCAGCTCACAGGCGGCGGGGACTGAAGCTTTCTTT	CASSSQAAGTEAFF
NA	TRBJ2-3	TRBD1	TRBV20-1	TGCAGTGCCTTCGACAGGGCAGCAGATACGCAGTATTTT	CSAFDRAADTQYF
NA	TRBJ2-7	NA	TRBV4-2	TGTGCCAGCAGCCGAAGTCTAGAGGGAGGCGAGAAGTACTTC	CASSRSLEGGEKYF
NA	TRBJ2-5	TRBD2	TRBV20-1	TGCAGTGCTAGGGGACTAGCGGGAGTCCAAGAGACCCAGTACTTC	CSARGLAGVQETQYF
NA	TRBJ1-1	NA	TRBV25-1	TGTGCCAGCAGTGAAACCGGGAGGAACACTGAAGCTTTCTTT	CASSETGRNTEAFF
few	TRBJ1-5	NA	TRBV11-2	TGTGCCAGCAGCTTAGTGGGCAGGGGCACGCAGCCCCAGCATTTT	CASSLVGRGTQPQHF
once	TRBJ2-1	TRBD2	TRBV3-1	TGTGCCAGCAGCCTTCCCCGAGGTCTTACCGGGACTAGCGGGATTTGGTCCTACAATGAGCAGTTCTTC	CASSLPRGLTGTSGIWSYNEQFF
NA	TRBJ2-3	NA	TRBV6-2/TRBV6-3	TGTGCCAGCAGTTACTCGTCCGGGCAGCTCTCAGATACGCAGTATTTT	CASSYSSGQLSDTQYF
NA	TRBJ2-1	NA	TRBV21-1	TGTGCCAGCAGCAAAAGGGGTGCGCGACAGTGTGTGCATCAAATACACAATGAGCAGTTCTTC	CASSKRGARQCVHQIHNEQFF
NA	TRBJ2-5	NA	TRBV12-3/TRBV12-4	TGTGCCAGCAGTTTACACCAGCGAGAGACCAAGTACTTC	CASSLHQRETKYF
NA	TRBJ1-5	TRBD1	TRBV29-1	TGCAGCGCTGGAGAGGGGGCGGGTCAGCCCCAGCATTTT	CSAGEGAGQPQHF
NA	TRBJ1-2	NA	TRBV5-5	TGTGCCAGCAGCCGGGACCGGGAGGGATATGGCTACACCTTC	CASSRDREGYGYTF
many	TRBJ2-7	NA	TRBV6-2/TRBV6-3	TGTGCCAGCAGTACAATTGACGTAACCTACGAGCAGTACTTC	CASSTIDVTYEQYF
few	TRBJ2-1	TRBD2	TRBV7-9	TGTGCCAGCACTAGCGGGAGTATGCCCAATGAGCAGTTCTTC	CASTSGSMPNEQFF
many	TRBJ2-7	TRBD2	TRBV5-1	TGCGCCAGCAGCTTGGCAGCGGGGGGCTACGAGCAGTACTTC	CASSLAAGGYEQYF
NA	TRBJ1-1	TRBD1	TRBV6-2/TRBV6-3	TGTGCCAGCAGTTACCAGGGGGCGCGGACTGAAGCTTTCTTT	CASSYQGARTEAFF
few	TRBJ2-5	NA	TRBV20-1	TGCAGTGCTAGGGCGCCCGAGACCCAGTACTTC	CSARAPETQYF
NA	TRBJ2-7	NA	TRBV19	TGTGCCAGTATGGGGCTGGCACCCTACGAGCAGTACTTC	CASMGLAPYEQYF
NA	TRBJ2-5	NA	TRBV7-9	TGTGCCAGCAGCTTAGGGGGGGAGTACTTC	CASSLGGEYF
few	TRBJ2-1	TRBD2	TRBV11-2	TGTGCCAGCAGCAAGGGACTAGGGGGGCAGTTCTTC	CASSKGLGGQFF
NA	TRBJ1-2	TRBD1	TRBV7-2	TGTGCCAGCAGCTTAGTTGGAGGGGGCTTTGGCTATGGCTACACCTTC	CASSLVGGGFGYGYTF
few	TRBJ2-1	NA	TRBV4-2	TGTGCCAGCAGCCAAGGGGCTAGCCTCGAACGTGAGCAGTTCTTC	CASSQGASLEREQFF
NA	TRBJ2-7	NA	TRBV3-1	TGTGCCAGCAGCCAAGATTGGGCAAGCTCCTACGAGCAGTACTTC	CASSQDWASSYEQYF
few	TRBJ2-4	TRBD1	TRBV6-5	TGTGCCAGCAGTTCATATCAGGGGGCGGCCAAAAACATTCAGTACTTC	CASSSYQGAAKNIQYF
few	TRBJ2-1	NA	TRBV4-1	TGCGCCAGCAGCCGTACGGGCGCAGGGCAGAATGAGCAGTTCTTC	CASSRTGAGQNEQFF
NA	TRBJ1-2	NA	TRBV15	TGTGCCACCAGCGGGGTTTTCCGGGACGGCGATTTCTATGGCTACACCTTC	CATSGVFRDGDFYGYTF
NA	TRBJ2-3	TRBD2	TRBV5-1	TGCGCCAGCAGCTTGGGACTAGCGGGAGGGCCCCCACGCACAGATACGCAGTATTTT	CASSLGLAGGPPRTDTQYF
few	TRBJ1-4	NA	TRBV20-1	TGCAGTCCCCGCTCGGGGGATGAAAAACTGTTTTTT	CSPRSGDEKLFF
few	TRBJ2-7	TRBD1	TRBV12-5	TGTGCTAGTGGTACTTCCGGGACAGGGATCTACGAGCAGTACTTC	CASGTSGTGIYEQYF
NA	TRBJ1-1	TRBD1	TRBV7-9	TGTGCCAGCAGGTCCGGGACAGGCCCTAAGGATTTCTTT	CASRSGTGPKDFF